The next 3 T cell receptor beta chains were all read from a single sample in a study of T cells in localized non-small cell lung cancer. Clones were read by immunoSEQ multiplex PCR, and TCRdb kept only the in-frame ones, dropping some. Here the sample spans some 2,000 clones, approximately 25% being singletons. The material was lung tumor tissue, obtained before any cancer treatment. The receptors derive from a woman aged 35 to 70 with stage III lung adenocarcinoma.

This clone has more than one count but fewer than ten. The V gene is TRBV9, the J gene TRBJ2-2, with D unclear. The V and J ends lost 7 bases and 3 bases respectively, with 10 bases between them. In germline, CDR1 is SGDLS, CDR2 YYNGEE. The CDR3 contains 13 residues. CDR3 residues: CASATEDTGELFF. The CDR3 DNA reads TGTGCCAGCGCGACCGAGGACACCGGGGAGCTGTTTTTT.

J is TRBJ2-2 and V is TRBV28, with TRBD1 matching 7 bases. Germline assignment: CDR1 MDHEN and CDR2 SYDVKM. This CDR3 has 16 amino acids. The trim removed 3 bases at V and 1 base at J, leaving 5 bases unmatched. CDR3 amino acids: CASSFFGTVNTGELFF. The CDR3 DNA is TGTGCCAGCAGTTTTTTCGGGACAGTGAACACCGGGGAGCTGTTTTTT.

This clone came up a few times. The rearrangement uses TRBV28 and TRBJ1-1; D gene uncertain. Trimming took off 7 bases at V and 9 bases at J, with 21 bases between the two ends. The CDR3 is made up of 14 amino acids. The germline V gene has CDR1 MDHEN and CDR2 SYDVKM. The CDR3 sequence: CASTTSPRADKAFF. The CDR3 DNA reads as TGTGCCAGCACCACTAGCCCCCGGGCGGATAAAGCTTTCTTT. The full variable domain, with the rest looked up from reference TRBV28 and TRBJ1-1, is DVKVTQSSRYLVKRTGEKVFLECVQDMDHENMFWYRQDPGLGLRLIYFSYDVKMKEKGDIPEGYSVSREKKERFSLILESASTNQTSMYLCASTTSPRADKAFFGQGTRLTVV.